This T cell receptor beta chain was recorded in a study of T cell responses to AZD1222 COVID-19 vaccine. General study results and limits: Samples come after the peak T cell response, not at day 14. Mostly white British, mostly female donors; authors suggested clonal diversity may be underestimated. Across the whole spike, CD4 TCRs peaked at regions 160-218 and 743-854. Receipt of two AZD1222 doses was followed by a rise in Spike-specific TCR breadth and depth.

As concerns this clone: The target antigen is unknown.

Using immunoSEQ multiplex PCR, the repertoire was profiled, and TCRdb retains in-frame clones only, with some absent. The sample holds 200,000 or so clones, 94% seen once. This CDR3 is built from 14 residues. CDR1 and CDR2 from the germline V gene are SGHRS and YFSETQ. J was trimmed by 8 bases and V by 4 bases; bases with no gene match: 8. The J gene is TRBJ2-1, the V gene TRBV5-1; 8 positions agree with TRBD2. The input for sequencing was peripheral blood, taken on day 0 of AZD1222 vaccination. This clonotype was sampled from an adult in good health. The CDR3 region is CASSQGTSGYEQFF. CDR3 bases: TGCGCCAGCAGCCAGGGGACTAGTGGGTATGAGCAGTTCTTC.